One TCR beta chain is described in this entry. Seattle patients were enrolled during active infection and followed longitudinally. This record belongs to a study of blood T cell repertoires in COVID-19. The overall study: The United States, Italy and Spain were the sources of the acute and convalescent COVID-19 samples.

How the authors handled the data: Using reference gene primer amplification, nucleated cell counts were estimated. Sequenced by immunoSEQ multiplex PCR; TCRdb stores in-frame clones only, minus some. For V, J and clone size, that table is used; D and trimming come from the DNA. The data show fewer than 300,000 clones, with approximately 92% seen just once and 2% to 3% held by the top ten. CDR1 is SGDLS and CDR2 is YYNGEE in the germline V gene. Trimming removed 4 bases at V and 8 bases at J, with 16 bases between. The CDR3 is 15 amino acids. The sequence came from a person under 35 with COVID-19, enrolled during active disease. The sample was peripheral blood. The gene calls are TRBV9 and TRBJ1-6, with D unresolved. In DNA, the CDR3 is TGTGCCAGCAGCTCCTCGTTCGGAGAATATTCACCCCTCCACTTT. The encoded protein is CASSSSFGEYSPLHF.